This is a list of T cell receptor beta chains from one sample in a study of T-cell reconstitution after alpha-beta-depleted transplantation in children. TCRdb used MiXCR to reprocess the PCR reads, holding one entry per CDR3 protein. Seen here are more than 450,000 distinct CDR3 sequences, about 17% observed once, and the top ten hold roughly 3.3%. The sequencing used PBMCs from the stem cell graft donor, collected from the stem cell graft. These receptors were obtained from a human donor who donated a stem cell graft to a child with acute lymphoblastic leukemia. Each CDR3 is given with its conserved first and last residue. A D gene is named only where the DNA matches it firmly. For some rows the clone size is stated as once, few or many, or as a class when expanded; others skip it.

len: 15; d_gene: NA; v_gene: TRBV9; abundance: few; j_gene: TRBJ2-7; CDR3nt: TGTGCCAGCAGCGTAAGAGGCCAGGGGGGCTACGAGCAGTACTTC; CDR3aa: CASSVRGQGGYEQYF
len: 12; d_gene: NA; v_gene: TRBV7-2; abundance: few; j_gene: TRBJ2-3; CDR3nt: TGTGCCAGCAGCTTCCCTAGCAGCACGCAGTATTTT; CDR3aa: CASSFPSSTQYF
len: 14; d_gene: TRBD1; v_gene: TRBV5-5; abundance: NA; j_gene: TRBJ2-2; CDR3nt: TGTGCCAGCAGATACGGACAGGGGACCGGGGAGCTGTTTTTT; CDR3aa: CASRYGQGTGELFF
len: 15; d_gene: TRBD1; v_gene: TRBV19; abundance: few; j_gene: TRBJ1-1; CDR3nt: TGTGCCAGTAGTCCCGGGACAGGGGGCCAAACTGAAGCTTTCTTT; CDR3aa: CASSPGTGGQTEAFF
len: 16; d_gene: TRBD2; v_gene: TRBV7-2; abundance: NA; j_gene: TRBJ2-1; CDR3nt: TGTGCCAGCAGCTTAGTCGCTAGCGGCTTGTACAATGAGCAGTTCTTC; CDR3aa: CASSLVASGLYNEQFF
len: 12; d_gene: NA; v_gene: TRBV29-1; abundance: few; j_gene: TRBJ1-2; CDR3nt: TGCAGCGTTGAAGAAGGATTAGATGGCTACACCTTC; CDR3aa: CSVEEGLDGYTF
len: 20; d_gene: TRBD1; v_gene: TRBV12-3/TRBV12-4; abundance: NA; j_gene: TRBJ1-3; CDR3nt: TGTGCAGTCAGGGAGAGGACGGGACAGAGAATTTCGGGCTCTGGAAACACCATATATTTT; CDR3aa: CAVRERTGQRISGSGNTIYF
len: 13; d_gene: NA; v_gene: TRBV7-9; abundance: few; j_gene: TRBJ2-7; CDR3nt: TGTGCCACCGCCCTAGCCGTCTCCTACGAGCAGTACTTC; CDR3aa: CATALAVSYEQYF
len: 15; d_gene: TRBD2; v_gene: TRBV4-1; abundance: NA; j_gene: TRBJ2-7; CDR3nt: TGCGCCAGCAGCCGTAGCGGGAGCACGGTTTACGAGCAGTACTTC; CDR3aa: CASSRSGSTVYEQYF
len: 16; d_gene: TRBD2; v_gene: TRBV7-9; abundance: NA; j_gene: TRBJ2-1; CDR3nt: TGTGCCAGCAGCTCACTAGCGGCAAGCTCCTACAATGAGCAGTTCTTC; CDR3aa: CASSSLAASSYNEQFF
len: 17; d_gene: TRBD2; v_gene: TRBV9; abundance: many; j_gene: TRBJ2-1; CDR3nt: TGTGCCAGCAGCGCTCCCGGACTAGCGGGAGGCCCCAATGAGCAGTTCTTC; CDR3aa: CASSAPGLAGGPNEQFF
len: 17; d_gene: NA; v_gene: TRBV29-1; abundance: few; j_gene: TRBJ2-6; CDR3nt: TGCAGCGTCGCCTCGATTTTGGGTAGCTCTGGGGCCAACGTCCTGACTTTC; CDR3aa: CSVASILGSSGANVLTF
len: 18; d_gene: TRBD1; v_gene: TRBV29-1; abundance: NA; j_gene: TRBJ1-2; CDR3nt: TGCAGCGTTGAAGAGAGGGACAGGGGTAGTCCAGTGGGCTATGGCTACACCTTC; CDR3aa: CSVEERDRGSPVGYGYTF
len: 14; d_gene: NA; v_gene: TRBV2; abundance: few; j_gene: TRBJ2-3; CDR3nt: TGTGCCAGCAGTGACGTGGCGAGCACAGATACGCAGTATTTT; CDR3aa: CASSDVASTDTQYF
len: 14; d_gene: NA; v_gene: TRBV5-1; abundance: NA; j_gene: TRBJ2-3; CDR3nt: TGCGCCAGCAGCTCTGGATCTAACACAGATACGCAGTATTTT; CDR3aa: CASSSGSNTDTQYF
len: 16; d_gene: TRBD1; v_gene: TRBV4-1; abundance: NA; j_gene: TRBJ1-5; CDR3nt: TGCGCCAGCAGCCAAGTGACAGGGCCCCTCAATCAGCCCCAGCATTTT; CDR3aa: CASSQVTGPLNQPQHF
len: 14; d_gene: NA; v_gene: TRBV6-1; abundance: NA; j_gene: TRBJ2-7; CDR3nt: TGTGCCAGCAGTCCCGGGGGCAGGGTCTACGAGCAGTACTTC; CDR3aa: CASSPGGRVYEQYF
len: 14; d_gene: NA; v_gene: TRBV4-1; abundance: few; j_gene: TRBJ2-1; CDR3nt: TGCGCCAGCAGCTGGGGGATACGTAGGAATGAGCAGTTCTTC; CDR3aa: CASSWGIRRNEQFF
len: 15; d_gene: NA; v_gene: TRBV6-5; abundance: few; j_gene: TRBJ2-3; CDR3nt: TGTGCCAGCAGTTACGATGGCACTCGCACAGATACGCAGTATTTT; CDR3aa: CASSYDGTRTDTQYF
len: 17; d_gene: NA; v_gene: TRBV12-3/TRBV12-4; abundance: NA; j_gene: TRBJ2-3; CDR3nt: TGTGCCAGCAACCATGGGCTAGCGGACAGTAGCACAGATACGCAGTATTTT; CDR3aa: CASNHGLADSSTDTQYF
len: 14; d_gene: TRBD2; v_gene: TRBV7-9; abundance: NA; j_gene: TRBJ2-1; CDR3nt: TGTGCCAGCAGCTTGACTAGCGGGACTAATGAGCAGTTCTTC; CDR3aa: CASSLTSGTNEQFF
len: 14; d_gene: NA; v_gene: TRBV20-1; abundance: NA; j_gene: TRBJ1-2; CDR3nt: TGCAGTGCTAGATCCGGGGAGCGGACGAGTGGCTACACCTTC; CDR3aa: CSARSGERTSGYTF
len: 15; d_gene: NA; v_gene: TRBV5-1; abundance: NA; j_gene: TRBJ1-2; CDR3nt: TGCGCCAGCAGCCCCGGGCCAAACCTTAACTATGGCTACACCTTC; CDR3aa: CASSPGPNLNYGYTF
len: 14; d_gene: TRBD2; v_gene: TRBV12-3/TRBV12-4; abundance: NA; j_gene: TRBJ2-1; CDR3nt: TGTGCCAGCAGTTGGGCTAGCGGGCTCAATGAGCAGTTCTTC; CDR3aa: CASSWASGLNEQFF
len: 13; d_gene: NA; v_gene: TRBV27; abundance: few; j_gene: TRBJ2-5; CDR3nt: TGTGCCAGCAGGAACAGGGAGGAAGAGACCCAGTACTTC; CDR3aa: CASRNREEETQYF
len: 15; d_gene: TRBD2; v_gene: TRBV20-1; abundance: NA; j_gene: TRBJ2-5; CDR3nt: TGCAGTGCTAGAGATAGCGGGAGTTGGCAAGAGACCCAGTACTTC; CDR3aa: CSARDSGSWQETQYF
len: 17; d_gene: TRBD2; v_gene: TRBV12-3/TRBV12-4; abundance: NA; j_gene: TRBJ2-3; CDR3nt: TGTGCCAGCAAACTATTATCCTTTAGCGGGATAGCAGATACGCAGTATTTT; CDR3aa: CASKLLSFSGIADTQYF
len: 15; d_gene: NA; v_gene: TRBV6-5; abundance: few; j_gene: TRBJ2-5; CDR3nt: TGTGCCAGCAGTTCCCTCTTTAGGGGGGAAGAGACCCAGTACTTC; CDR3aa: CASSSLFRGEETQYF
len: 15; d_gene: NA; v_gene: TRBV7-9; abundance: NA; j_gene: TRBJ2-3; CDR3nt: TGTGCCAGCAGCTCCCGAGCGGAGAACACAGATACGCAGTATTTT; CDR3aa: CASSSRAENTDTQYF
len: 16; d_gene: TRBD1; v_gene: TRBV25-1; abundance: few; j_gene: TRBJ2-1; CDR3nt: TGTGCCAGCAGTCTTCCACCGGGACAGGGAAGGAATGAGCAGTTCTTC; CDR3aa: CASSLPPGQGRNEQFF
len: 15; d_gene: TRBD1; v_gene: TRBV7-2; abundance: NA; j_gene: TRBJ2-3; CDR3nt: TGTGCCAGCAGCAAAGACAGGGGACGAACAGATACGCAGTATTTT; CDR3aa: CASSKDRGRTDTQYF
len: 16; d_gene: TRBD2; v_gene: TRBV5-5; abundance: NA; j_gene: TRBJ2-7; CDR3nt: TGTGCCAGCAGCTTATGGTTAGCGGGGGGGTCCTACGAGCAGTACTTC; CDR3aa: CASSLWLAGGSYEQYF
len: 17; d_gene: NA; v_gene: TRBV7-9; abundance: few; j_gene: TRBJ2-1; CDR3nt: TGTGCCAGCAGCCCTAAGCCCTGGAGATCGACTAGGAATGAGCAGTTCTTC; CDR3aa: CASSPKPWRSTRNEQFF
len: 19; d_gene: NA; v_gene: TRBV4-2; abundance: few; j_gene: TRBJ1-3; CDR3nt: TGTGCCAGCAGCCAAGCCAGAGGCCGACAGCCCTACTCTGGAAACACCATATATTTT; CDR3aa: CASSQARGRQPYSGNTIYF
len: 18; d_gene: NA; v_gene: TRBV29-1; abundance: NA; j_gene: TRBJ1-1; CDR3nt: TGCAGCGTTGAAGATTTCCGCCAGGTCTATTCCTCCAGCACTGAAGCTTTCTTT; CDR3aa: CSVEDFRQVYSSSTEAFF
len: 15; d_gene: NA; v_gene: TRBV5-1; abundance: few; j_gene: TRBJ2-2; CDR3nt: TGCGCCAGCAGCTCCGTCCGAGGAGACACCGGGGAGCTGTTTTTT; CDR3aa: CASSSVRGDTGELFF
len: 15; d_gene: NA; v_gene: TRBV20-1; abundance: few; j_gene: TRBJ1-6; CDR3nt: TGCAGTGCTAGGGTTTATCGGGGAGGGGATTCACCCCTCCACTTT; CDR3aa: CSARVYRGGDSPLHF
len: 17; d_gene: TRBD2; v_gene: TRBV5-1; abundance: few; j_gene: TRBJ2-3; CDR3nt: TGCGCCAGCAGTTCAACCCGGACTAGCGGGAGCTCAGATACGCAGTATTTT; CDR3aa: CASSSTRTSGSSDTQYF
len: 15; d_gene: NA; v_gene: TRBV13; abundance: few; j_gene: TRBJ1-1; CDR3nt: TGTGCCAGCAGCCTGGAACAGGGAGAGGACACTGAAGCTTTCTTT; CDR3aa: CASSLEQGEDTEAFF
len: 17; d_gene: TRBD2; v_gene: TRBV11-2; abundance: few; j_gene: TRBJ2-1; CDR3nt: TGTGCCAGCAGCCCCCGCCTAGCGGGAGAGTATTACAATGAGCAGTTCTTC; CDR3aa: CASSPRLAGEYYNEQFF
len: 14; d_gene: NA; v_gene: TRBV5-1; abundance: NA; j_gene: TRBJ2-1; CDR3nt: TGCGCCAGCAGGAGCCTCATACGGAGCCGTGAGCAGTTCTTC; CDR3aa: CASRSLIRSREQFF
len: 18; d_gene: TRBD2; v_gene: TRBV27; abundance: once; j_gene: TRBJ2-7; CDR3nt: TGTGCCAGCAGTTTTAGTATCGGGGACGGACTAGCGCACTACGAGCAGTACTTC; CDR3aa: CASSFSIGDGLAHYEQYF
len: 15; d_gene: NA; v_gene: TRBV27; abundance: NA; j_gene: TRBJ2-2; CDR3nt: TGTGCCAGCAGTTTAAATGGGATTAACACCGGGGAGCTGTTTTTT; CDR3aa: CASSLNGINTGELFF
len: 15; d_gene: TRBD2; v_gene: TRBV29-1; abundance: NA; j_gene: TRBJ2-1; CDR3nt: TGCAGCGTTGAGTGGAGGGCGGGAGGAGACAATGAGCAGTTCTTC; CDR3aa: CSVEWRAGGDNEQFF
len: 16; d_gene: NA; v_gene: TRBV12-3/TRBV12-4; abundance: few; j_gene: TRBJ2-1; CDR3nt: TGTGCCAGCAGTCAATTGGGGGCAGGGGCCTACAATGAGCAGTTCTTC; CDR3aa: CASSQLGAGAYNEQFF
len: 17; d_gene: NA; v_gene: TRBV21-1; abundance: few; j_gene: TRBJ2-7; CDR3nt: TGTGCCAGCATCTTCCCCGCCCCGTCCCGGGCCCCTGGGGAGCAGTACTTC; CDR3aa: CASIFPAPSRAPGEQYF
len: 15; d_gene: NA; v_gene: TRBV12-3/TRBV12-4; abundance: NA; j_gene: TRBJ1-5; CDR3nt: TGTGCCAGCAGTCCCCTCGGAGGGAACAATCAGCCCCAGCATTTT; CDR3aa: CASSPLGGNNQPQHF
len: 13; d_gene: NA; v_gene: TRBV18; abundance: NA; j_gene: TRBJ2-7; CDR3nt: TGTGCCAGCTCACCACTGGCCTCAGAAGAGCAGTACTTC; CDR3aa: CASSPLASEEQYF
len: 15; d_gene: NA; v_gene: TRBV18; abundance: NA; j_gene: TRBJ2-7; CDR3nt: TGTGCCAGCTCCAGTGACTACCTTGGGCCTTACGAGCAGTACTTC; CDR3aa: CASSSDYLGPYEQYF
len: 14; d_gene: NA; v_gene: TRBV27; abundance: many; j_gene: TRBJ2-1; CDR3nt: TGTGCCAGCAGTTTGGTCCAGTTCTACAATGAGCAGTTCTTC; CDR3aa: CASSLVQFYNEQFF
len: 17; d_gene: TRBD1; v_gene: TRBV20-1; abundance: few; j_gene: TRBJ1-1; CDR3nt: TGCAGTGCTAGGCACCGGGACAGGGCCCCTATGAACACTGAAGCTTTCTTT; CDR3aa: CSARHRDRAPMNTEAFF
len: 15; d_gene: TRBD2; v_gene: TRBV14; abundance: NA; j_gene: TRBJ2-1; CDR3nt: TGTGCCAGCAGCTTTCTAGCGGGAGGCTTCGATGAGCAGTTCTTC; CDR3aa: CASSFLAGGFDEQFF
len: 14; d_gene: NA; v_gene: TRBV15; abundance: NA; j_gene: TRBJ2-5; CDR3nt: TGTGCCACCAGCAGAGACCGGGACGCCGAGACCCAGTACTTC; CDR3aa: CATSRDRDAETQYF
len: 19; d_gene: TRBD2; v_gene: TRBV7-6; abundance: few; j_gene: TRBJ2-1; CDR3nt: TGTGCCAGCAGCCCTGACAGAGGGGGACTAGCGGGAGGTAGCCATGAGCAGTTCTTC; CDR3aa: CASSPDRGGLAGGSHEQFF
len: 15; d_gene: TRBD2; v_gene: TRBV27; abundance: many; j_gene: TRBJ2-7; CDR3nt: TGTGCCAGCAGTTTATCGGGCGGGAGGGCCTTCGAGCAGTACTTC; CDR3aa: CASSLSGGRAFEQYF
len: 21; d_gene: TRBD2; v_gene: TRBV11-3; abundance: few; j_gene: TRBJ2-1; CDR3nt: TGTGCCAGCAGCTCGGAATTGGGACTAGCGGGAATACGCAGCTCCTACAATGAGCAGTTCTTC; CDR3aa: CASSSELGLAGIRSSYNEQFF
len: 12; d_gene: NA; v_gene: TRBV2; abundance: NA; j_gene: TRBJ2-5; CDR3nt: TGTGCCAGCAGTGTGAACGCCGGGACCCAGTACTTC; CDR3aa: CASSVNAGTQYF
len: 14; d_gene: NA; v_gene: TRBV6-1; abundance: few; j_gene: TRBJ2-3; CDR3nt: TGTGCCAGCAGCCACCTAGGGGGTGGAGATACGCAGTATTTT; CDR3aa: CASSHLGGGDTQYF
len: 14; d_gene: TRBD1; v_gene: TRBV30; abundance: NA; j_gene: TRBJ2-7; CDR3nt: TGTGCCTGGAGTTCCAGGGGGTGGTCCTACGAGCAGTACTTC; CDR3aa: CAWSSRGWSYEQYF
len: 15; d_gene: TRBD2; v_gene: TRBV5-6; abundance: NA; j_gene: TRBJ2-1; CDR3nt: TGTGCCAGCAGCTTGGGGTGGGGGGGGTACAATGAGCAGTTCTTC; CDR3aa: CASSLGWGGYNEQFF